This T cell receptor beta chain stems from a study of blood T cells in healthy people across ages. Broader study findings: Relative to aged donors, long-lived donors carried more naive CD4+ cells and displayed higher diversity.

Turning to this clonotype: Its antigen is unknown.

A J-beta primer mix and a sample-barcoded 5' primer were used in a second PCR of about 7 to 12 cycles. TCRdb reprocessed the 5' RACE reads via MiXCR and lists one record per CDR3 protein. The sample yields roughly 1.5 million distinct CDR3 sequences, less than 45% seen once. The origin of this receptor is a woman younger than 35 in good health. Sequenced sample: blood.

The CDR3: CSAIPFDSGVTIYNEQFF. In DNA form, the CDR3 reads TGCAGTGCCATCCCCTTCGATAGCGGGGTTACAATCTACAATGAGCAGTTCTTC. The genes are TRBV20-1 and TRBJ2-1; 8 bases map to TRBD2. V was clipped by 6 bases and J by 3 bases; unmatched bases: 19. This CDR3 is built from 18 residues. Germline lookup yields CDR1 DFQATT and CDR2 SNEGSKA (reference sequence).